Listed below are T cell receptor beta chains from one sample, sequenced in a study of blood T cell repertoires in COVID-19. Only in-frame clones appear in the TCRdb table, and some are missing; sequencing was by immunoSEQ multiplex PCR. The sample yields just over 300,000 clones, 80% to 90% seen once. Sequenced material: PBMCs or T cells enriched from blood (not recorded which). The source is a woman between 18 and 29 years old who had recovered from COVID-19. The CDR3 runs from the conserved cysteine through the conserved F or W. D genes are given only for firm matches. Only part of the rows carry a size: once, few, many, or a class if the clone is expanded.

J	V	D	size	CDR3	DNA
TRBJ1-1	TRBV9	.	.	CASSPTSRASWGYTEAFF	TGTGCCAGCAGTCCCACGAGCAGGGCCAGTTGGGGATACACTGAAGCTTTCTTT
TRBJ2-1	TRBV21-1	.	.	CASSALPWDSSGYNEQFF	TGTGCCAGCAGCGCGCTGCCCTGGGACTCTTCAGGGTACAATGAGCAGTTCTTC
TRBJ2-3	TRBV30	TRBD2	.	CAWSESGTIRIRGTQYF	TGTGCCTGGAGTGAAAGCGGGACTATCCGAATTAGGGGTACGCAGTATTTT
TRBJ1-2	TRBV29-1	TRBD1	.	CSVGRPGQGNFNYGYTF	TGCAGCGTTGGGCGACCGGGACAGGGAAACTTTAACTATGGCTACACCTTC
TRBJ2-5	TRBV2	.	.	CASSKPGARETQYF	TGTGCCAGCTCAAAGCCAGGGGCCAGAGAGACCCAGTACTTC
TRBJ2-4	TRBV4-2	TRBD1	.	CASSRPGTGGIRNIQYF	TGTGCCAGCAGCCGGCCTGGGACAGGGGGTATTCGAAACATTCAGTACTTC
TRBJ2-2	TRBV5-6	.	.	CASSLTINTGELFF	TGTGCCAGCAGCTTGACTATAAACACCGGGGAGCTGTTTTTT
TRBJ2-7	TRBV2	TRBD2	.	CASTSGISYEQYF	TGTGCCAGCACTAGCGGGATCTCCTACGAGCAGTACTTC
TRBJ1-2	TRBV4-2	.	.	CASSQDTGISYGYTF	TGTGCCAGCAGCCAAGATACAGGGATAAGCTATGGCTACACCTTC
TRBJ2-1	TRBV4-2	TRBD1	.	CASSQDLDRAYNEQFF	TGTGCCAGCAGCCAAGATTTGGACAGGGCCTACAATGAGCAGTTCTTC
TRBJ2-7	TRBV7-2	.	.	CASSLVSGSSYEQYF	TGTGCCAGCAGCTTAGTCAGCGGAAGCTCCTACGAGCAGTACTTC
TRBJ1-6	TRBV7-3	.	.	CASSLGAANSPLHF	TGTGCCAGCAGCTTGGGGGCAGCTAATTCACCCCTCCACTTT
TRBJ2-7	TRBV6-2/TRBV6-3	TRBD2	.	CASSYSSTGTRRIYEQYF	TGTGCCAGCAGTTACTCGAGTACAGGGACTAGACGGATCTACGAGCAGTACTTC
TRBJ1-3	TRBV6-5	.	.	CASSYSAVPSGNTIYF	TGTGCCAGCAGTTACTCGGCCGTACCCTCTGGAAACACCATATATTTT
TRBJ2-1	TRBV5-1	TRBD1	.	CASSSLGIRDSEYNEQFF	TGCGCCAGCAGCTCCCTAGGGATCCGGGACAGTGAGTACAATGAGCAGTTCTTC
TRBJ2-5	TRBV19	TRBD2	.	CASSILAGGVETQYF	TGTGCCAGTAGTATCCTGGCGGGGGGCGTAGAGACCCAGTACTTC
TRBJ1-1	TRBV5-5	.	few	CASSLGTGTEAFF	TGTGCCAGCAGCTTGGGTACGGGAACTGAAGCTTTCTTT
TRBJ1-4	TRBV5-1	.	.	CASRRDYNEKLFF	TGCGCCAGCCGGAGGGACTATAATGAAAAACTGTTTTTT
TRBJ2-1	TRBV5-1	TRBD2	.	CASSLGASGGNEQFF	TGCGCCAGCAGCTTGGGGGCTAGCGGGGGCAATGAGCAGTTCTTC
TRBJ1-1	TRBV7-9	.	.	CASSLVFGGTVNTEAFF	TGTGCCAGCAGCTTAGTATTTGGGGGGACCGTGAACACTGAAGCTTTCTTT
TRBJ2-1	TRBV10-3	TRBD2	.	CAISPTSGRAYNEQFF	TGTGCCATCAGTCCGACAAGCGGGAGGGCCTACAATGAGCAGTTCTTC
TRBJ2-6	TRBV9	.	.	CASSLRDTGANVLTF	TGTGCCAGCAGTCTAAGGGACACTGGGGCCAACGTCCTGACTTTC
TRBJ1-1	TRBV6-6	.	.	CASTPTGIETEAFF	TGTGCCAGCACACCTACAGGGATTGAAACTGAAGCTTTCTTT
TRBJ1-3	TRBV28	.	.	CASSLWSVSGNTIYF	TGTGCCAGCAGTTTATGGTCGGTCTCTGGAAACACCATATATTTT
TRBJ1-3	TRBV4-3	.	.	CASSQVSTGNTIYF	TGCGCCAGCAGCCAAGTTAGCACTGGAAACACCATATATTTT
TRBJ2-2	TRBV9	TRBD2	once	CASSVAPTSGSFPNTGELFF	TGTGCCAGCAGCGTAGCGCCGACTAGCGGGAGTTTCCCGAACACCGGGGAGCTGTTTTTT
TRBJ2-7	TRBV4-2	TRBD2	many	CASSQGGLAYEQYF	TGTGCCAGCAGCCAAGGAGGACTAGCGTACGAGCAGTACTTC
TRBJ1-1	TRBV7-2	.	.	CASSPSSGFLNTEAFF	TGTGCCAGCAGCCCCTCTTCGGGATTTTTGAACACTGAAGCTTTCTTT
TRBJ2-1	TRBV2	TRBD2	.	CASRRLAGVSDEQFF	TGTGCCAGCAGGAGACTAGCGGGAGTGTCCGATGAGCAGTTCTTC
TRBJ1-2	TRBV9	TRBD1	.	CASSVEGQGAFSDGYTF	TGTGCCAGCAGCGTAGAGGGACAGGGGGCCTTTTCAGATGGCTACACCTTC
TRBJ2-1	TRBV6-2/TRBV6-3	.	.	CASSFHRAYNEQFF	TGTGCCAGCAGTTTCCACCGGGCCTACAATGAGCAGTTCTTC
TRBJ1-2	TRBV3-1/TRBV3-2	.	.	CASSPLTRAANYGYTF	TGTGCCAGCAGCCCCCTGACCAGGGCCGCTAACTATGGCTACACCTTC
TRBJ1-2	TRBV7-9	TRBD1	few	CASSPPSLGQGHGYGYTF	TGTGCCAGCAGCCCACCTTCTCTAGGACAGGGGCATGGCTATGGCTACACCTTC
TRBJ2-7	TRBV7-9	TRBD2	.	CASSSLTSGSIYEQYF	TGTGCCAGCAGCTCACTAACTAGCGGGAGTATCTACGAGCAGTACTTC
TRBJ2-2	TRBV7-9	TRBD1	.	CASSFGQVANTGELFF	TGTGCCAGCAGCTTCGGACAGGTAGCGAACACCGGGGAGCTGTTTTTT
TRBJ2-2	TRBV5-1	TRBD2	.	CASSDGLAGRNTGELFF	TGCGCCAGCAGTGACGGACTAGCGGGGAGGAACACCGGGGAGCTGTTTTTT
TRBJ2-7	TRBV27	.	once	CASSLSLGLAMSYEQYF	TGTGCCAGCAGTTTATCTTTAGGGCTAGCGATGTCCTACGAGCAGTACTTC
TRBJ1-1	TRBV28	.	.	CASSPIGRAVTEAFF	TGTGCCAGCAGTCCTATTGGCAGGGCGGTCACTGAAGCTTTCTTT